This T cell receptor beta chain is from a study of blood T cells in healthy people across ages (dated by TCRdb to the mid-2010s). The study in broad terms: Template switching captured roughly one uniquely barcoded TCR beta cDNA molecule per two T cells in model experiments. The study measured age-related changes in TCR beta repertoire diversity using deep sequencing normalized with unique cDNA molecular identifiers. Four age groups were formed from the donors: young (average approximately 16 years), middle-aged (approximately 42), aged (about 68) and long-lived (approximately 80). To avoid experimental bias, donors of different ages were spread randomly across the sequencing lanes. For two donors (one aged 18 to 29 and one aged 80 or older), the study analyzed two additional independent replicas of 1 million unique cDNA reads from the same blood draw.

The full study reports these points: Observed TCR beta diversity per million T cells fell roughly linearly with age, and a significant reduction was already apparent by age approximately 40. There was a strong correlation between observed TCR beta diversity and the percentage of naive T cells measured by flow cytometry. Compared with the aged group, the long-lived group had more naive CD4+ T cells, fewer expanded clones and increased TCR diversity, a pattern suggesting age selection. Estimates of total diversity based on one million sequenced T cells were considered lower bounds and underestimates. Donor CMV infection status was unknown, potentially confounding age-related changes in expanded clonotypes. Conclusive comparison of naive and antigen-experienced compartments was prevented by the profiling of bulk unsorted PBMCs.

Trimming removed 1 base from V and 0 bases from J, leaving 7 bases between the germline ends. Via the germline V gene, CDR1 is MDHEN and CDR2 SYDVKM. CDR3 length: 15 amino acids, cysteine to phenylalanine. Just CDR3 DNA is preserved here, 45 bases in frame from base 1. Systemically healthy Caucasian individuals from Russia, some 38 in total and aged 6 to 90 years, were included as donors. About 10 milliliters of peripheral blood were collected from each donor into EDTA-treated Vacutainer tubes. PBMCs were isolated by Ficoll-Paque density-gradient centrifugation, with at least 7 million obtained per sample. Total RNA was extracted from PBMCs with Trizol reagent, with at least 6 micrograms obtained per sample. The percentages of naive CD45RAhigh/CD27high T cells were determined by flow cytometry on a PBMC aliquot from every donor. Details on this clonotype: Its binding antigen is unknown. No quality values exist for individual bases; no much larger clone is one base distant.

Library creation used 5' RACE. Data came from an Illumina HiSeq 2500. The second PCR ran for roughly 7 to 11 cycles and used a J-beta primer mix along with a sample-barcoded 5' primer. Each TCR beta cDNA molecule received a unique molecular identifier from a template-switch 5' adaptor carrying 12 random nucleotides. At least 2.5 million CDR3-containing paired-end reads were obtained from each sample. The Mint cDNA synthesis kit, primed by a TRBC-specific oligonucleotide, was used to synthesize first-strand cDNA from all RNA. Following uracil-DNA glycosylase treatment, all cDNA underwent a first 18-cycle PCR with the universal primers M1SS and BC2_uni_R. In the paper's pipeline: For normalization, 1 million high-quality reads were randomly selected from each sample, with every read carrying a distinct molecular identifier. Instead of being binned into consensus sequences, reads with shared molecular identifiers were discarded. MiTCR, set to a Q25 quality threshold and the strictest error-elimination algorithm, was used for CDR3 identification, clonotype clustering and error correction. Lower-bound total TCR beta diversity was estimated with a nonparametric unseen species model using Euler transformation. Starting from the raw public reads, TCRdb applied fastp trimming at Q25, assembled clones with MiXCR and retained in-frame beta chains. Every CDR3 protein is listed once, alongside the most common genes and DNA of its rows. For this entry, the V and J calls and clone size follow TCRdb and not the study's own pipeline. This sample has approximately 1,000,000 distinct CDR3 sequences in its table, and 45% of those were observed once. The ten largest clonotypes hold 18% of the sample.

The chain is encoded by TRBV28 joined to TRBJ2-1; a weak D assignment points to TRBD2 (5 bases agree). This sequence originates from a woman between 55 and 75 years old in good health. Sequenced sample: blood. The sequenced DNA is TGTGCCAGCAGTTTATCGCTAGCCTCCTACAATGAGCAGTTCTTC. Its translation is CASSLSLASYNEQFF.